These 25 T cell receptor beta chains share one sample of origin, sequenced in a study of identical twins. TCRdb re-called the 5' RACE reads through MiXCR, storing one row per CDR3 protein. The profile shows some 190,000 distinct CDR3 sequences, around a sixth of them singletons. This same sample was also taken into another study, of T cells expressing NK-cell markers.

Sequencing used CD8+ T cells sorted from blood. The receptors stem from a woman aged 18-29 years in good health.

This clonotype was seen more than once but under ten times. The CDR3 DNA reads TGCAGTGACGCCGGAGGGGAGCCTGAAGCTTTCTTT. It is translated as CSDAGGEPEAFF. This chain connects TRBV20-1 to TRBJ1-1; D may be TRBD1 (5 bases). This CDR3 contains 12 residues. Trimming removed 7 bases at V and 6 bases at J, with 15 bases between. Germline-derived CDR1 and CDR2 are DFQATT and SNEGSKA (reference sequence).

The chain is built from TRBV7-9 and TRBJ2-7, with TRBD2 as a possible D gene (5 bases). The CDR3 loop spans 13 amino acids. Germline CDR1 and CDR2: SEHNR and FQNEAQ (reference sequence). The V end was cut by 3 bases, the J end by 9 bases, with 15 bases between. The CDR3 loop reads CASSFSVSEGQYF. CDR3 DNA sequence: TGTGCCAGCAGCTTCTCCGTTAGCGAGGGGCAGTACTTC.

The chain joins TRBV28 to TRBJ2-5; a weak D match, TRBD1 (6 bases). This CDR3 has 13 residues. Germline CDR1 and CDR2: MDHEN and SYDVKM. Here the CDR3 reads CGTRTEYQETQYF. The CDR3 bases are TGTGGAACCAGGACAGAGTACCAAGAGACCCAGTACTTC.

This clonotype was counted a few times. This chain connects TRBV9 to TRBJ2-1, with 15 bases that match TRBD2. Germline loops: CDR1 SGDLS, CDR2 YYNGEE. Trimming cost V 3 bases and J 7 bases; bases outside gene matches: 2. There are 15 residues in the CDR3. The CDR3 is CASSAGTSGGNEQFF. The CDR3 DNA reads as TGTGCCAGCAGCGCGGGGACTAGCGGGGGGAATGAGCAGTTCTTC. Drawing the rest from reference TRBV9 and TRBJ2-1, the complete variable domain is DSGVTQTPKHLITATGQRVTLRCSPRSGDLSVYWYQQSLDQGLQFLIQYYNGEERAKGNILERFSAQQFPDLHSELNLSSLELGDSALYFCASSAGTSGGNEQFFGPGTRLTVL.

This clonotype came up a few times. The chain recombines TRBV5-1 with TRBJ2-1; D tentatively fits TRBD1 or TRBD2 (5 bases each). The V and J ends lost 1 base and 2 bases respectively, with 10 bases between them. CDR1 is SGHRS and CDR2 is YFSETQ in the germline V gene. The CDR3 contains 15 residues. The CDR3 reads CASSLYEGPYNEQFF. CDR3 in DNA: TGCGCCAGCAGCTTGTATGAGGGGCCCTACAATGAGCAGTTCTTC. Full variable domain (outside the CDR3, taken from reference TRBV5-1 and TRBJ2-1): KAGVTQTPRYLIKTRGQQVTLSCSPISGHRSVSWYQQTPGQGLQFLFEYFSETQRNKGNFPGRFSGRQFSNSRSEMNVSTLELGDSALYLCASSLYEGPYNEQFFGPGTRLTVL.

There are many counts of this clonotype. The chain recombines TRBV29-1 with TRBJ2-7; 11 bases agree with TRBD2. This CDR3 contains 14 residues. The germline gives CDR1 SQVTM, CDR2 ANQGSEA. With 4 bases clipped from V and 3 bases from J, the junction kept 5 bases outside the gene matches. This CDR3 is CSVVASGGLYEQYF. In DNA, the CDR3 is TGCAGCGTTGTTGCTAGCGGGGGGCTCTACGAGCAGTACTTC.

The J gene is TRBJ1-2, the V gene TRBV29-1, with TRBD1 as a possible D gene (6 bases). CDR1 is SQVTM, CDR2 ANQGSEA, per germline. The CDR3 has 15 residues. Trimming took 3 bases from V and 2 from J, leaving 16 bases between them. The CDR3 coding sequence is TGCAGCGTTGACCCAGGACAGTACCCAAACTATGGCTACACCTTC. Translated: CSVDPGQYPNYGYTF.

V usage is TRBV12-3 or TRBV12-4 and J usage is TRBJ1-1; D is possibly TRBD1 (5 bases). This CDR3 spans 14 amino acids. V lost 6 bases and J lost 0, with 11 bases in between. The CDR3 nucleotides read TGTGCCAGCAGGCCAGAGGGGATGAACACTGAAGCTTTCTTT. It specifies CASRPEGMNTEAFF.

This chain connects TRBV9 to TRBJ2-2; the match to TRBD2 covers 10 bases. The CDR3 is made up of 15 amino acids. Looked up from germline, CDR1 is SGDLS and CDR2 is YYNGEE. Losses at the gene ends were 4 bases for V and 7 bases for J; bases not matched to a gene: 7. The CDR3 is CASSQLAGIGGELFF. The CDR3 region has the DNA TGTGCCAGCAGCCAACTAGCGGGAATTGGCGGGGAGCTGTTTTTT.

This sequence joins TRBV2 and TRBJ2-7; D is perhaps TRBD1 or TRBD2 (5 bases each). V lost 7 bases, J lost 3 bases, and 19 bases lay in between. The CDR3 sequence is 15 residues long. Germline assignment: CDR1 SNHLY and CDR2 FYNNEI. CDR3 sequence (DNA): TGTGCCAGCACCAGACGGGACGTAAGCCTCTACGAGCAGTACTTC. This translates into CASTRRDVSLYEQYF. The full variable domain, completed using reference TRBV2 and TRBJ2-7, is EPEVTQTPSHQVTQMGQEVILRCVPISNHLYFYWYRQILGQKVEFLVSFYNNEISEKSEIFDDQFSVERPDGSNFTLKIRSTKLEDSAMYFCASTRRDVSLYEQYFGPGTRLTVT.

The rearrangement joins TRBV6-5 to TRBJ2-7; D remains ambiguous. This CDR3 spans 13 amino acids. The germline V and J ends were trimmed by 0 bases and 5 bases, with 8 bases remaining between them. The germline V gene encodes CDR1 MNHEY and CDR2 SVGAGI. The CDR3 here is CASSYSPENEQYF. The CDR3 region has the DNA TGTGCCAGCAGTTACTCCCCCGAAAACGAGCAGTACTTC.

Only a few counts were recorded for this clonotype. The chain couples TRBV6-2 or TRBV6-3 to TRBJ2-3; no clear D gene. V was shortened by 8 bases and J by 0 bases, with 12 bases between the two germline ends. Germline V gene sequence: CDR1 MNHEY, CDR2 SVGEGT. The CDR3 extends over 14 amino acids. CDR3: CASRAAESTDTQYF. In DNA form, the CDR3 reads TGTGCCAGCCGTGCGGCAGAAAGCACAGATACGCAGTATTTT.

There are a few counts of this clonotype. The chain employs TRBV11-2 and TRBJ2-5, with a weak D call TRBD1 (6 bases). Germline V gene data show CDR1 as SGHAT and CDR2 as FQNNGV. Trimming took 7 bases from V and 0 from J, leaving 9 bases between them. The CDR3 loop spans 13 amino acids. As DNA, the CDR3 is TGTGCCAGCACCGGACAGAACCAAGAGACCCAGTACTTC. Amino acids: CASTGQNQETQYF.

V is TRBV6-5 and J is TRBJ2-7; 9 bases line up with TRBD1. Germline CDR1 reads MNHEY; CDR2 reads SVGAGI. This CDR3 comprises 12 residues. The CDR3 DNA reads as TGTGCAACGGGACAGGGTTTCTACGAGCAGTACTTC. Amino acids: CATGQGFYEQYF.

The sample holds many counts of this clonotype. This chain connects TRBV20-1 to TRBJ1-1, with D hard to call. Trimming pared 0 bases from V and 1 base from J, leaving 9 bases between. CDR1 is DFQATT and CDR2 is SNEGSKA in the germline V gene (reference sequence). The CDR3 totals 14 residues. For the CDR3, the DNA is TGCAGTGCTAGAGATGATTCGACGAACACTGAAGCTTTCTTT. This encodes CSARDDSTNTEAFF.

CDR3 nucleotide sequence: TGTGCCAGCAGTGAGGTTGGAGGACCGGGATTCGCCGGGGAGCTGTTTTTT. It is translated as CASSEVGGPGFAGELFF. The chain employs TRBV2 and TRBJ2-2; D perhaps matches TRBD2 (5 bases). Trimming took off 3 bases at V and 6 bases at J, with 20 bases between the two ends. The CDR3 length is 17 residues. Germline CDR1 and CDR2: SNHLY and FYNNEI.

V gene TRBV7-8 combines with J gene TRBJ2-7; TRBD2 matches 7 bases. Trimming at V came to 4 bases and at J to 6 bases, leaving 6 bases not matched to a gene. Germline V gene lookup returns CDR1 SGHVS and CDR2 FQNEAQ. This CDR3 has 13 amino acids. The CDR3 DNA reads TGTGCCAGCAGCTCCGGGACTACGGGCGAGCAGTACTTC. This sequence encodes CASSSGTTGEQYF.

CDR3 amino acids: CASSYLGTAEAFF. CDR3 sequence (DNA): TGTGCCAGCAGCTATCTGGGGACGGCTGAAGCTTTCTTT. The chain carries TRBV5-6 and TRBJ1-1, with a weak D call TRBD1 (5 bases). Trimming took 3 bases from V and 6 from J, leaving 12 bases between them. CDR1 is SGHDT and CDR2 is YYEEEE in the germline V gene. CDR3 length: 13 amino acids.

This clonotype came up a few times. V gene TRBV7-2 combines with J gene TRBJ2-1; 11 bases line up with TRBD2. CDR1 is SGHTA, CDR2 FQGNSA, per germline. The CDR3 loop spans 16 amino acids. J was trimmed by 6 bases and V by 6 bases; bases with no gene match: 10. The CDR3 DNA follows: TGTGCCAGCAGTCTGACCCTACTAGCGGGAGTCAATGAGCAGTTCTTC. This gives the protein CASSLTLLAGVNEQFF.

This clonotype was observed a handful of times. V usage is TRBV13 and J usage is TRBJ1-2, with 10 nucleotides matching TRBD1. Looked up from germline, CDR1 is PRHDT and CDR2 is FYEKMQ (reference sequence). V was pared by 1 base and J by 6 bases, with 2 bases of the junction left unmatched. CDR3 length: 14 residues. The CDR3 is CASSLAGTGDGYTF. The CDR3 DNA reads as TGTGCCAGCAGCTTAGCCGGGACAGGGGATGGCTACACCTTC.

The chain links TRBV2 to TRBJ1-5, with D unclear. This CDR3 has 15 residues. Deletions cut 5 bases from V and 7 bases from J, with 18 bases between. Germline lookup yields CDR1 SNHLY and CDR2 FYNNEI. The CDR3 loop reads CASSLPSGSGQPQHF. The CDR3, as DNA: TGTGCCAGCAGTCTCCCGTCGGGGAGCGGGCAGCCCCAGCATTTT.

The rearrangement uses TRBV4-3 and TRBJ2-7; 7 bases map to TRBD2. The CDR3 has 17 residues. Germline CDR1 and CDR2: LGHNA and YSLEER. The V segment lost 0 bases and the J segment 0 bases; nucleotides outside the gene matches: 8. The CDR3 region has the DNA TGCGCCAGCAGCCAAGATCGTTATGGGGACTACTCCTACGAGCAGTACTTC. Encoded protein: CASSQDRYGDYSYEQYF.

This clonotype has just a few counts. The chain recombines TRBV10-3 with TRBJ2-1; 8 nucleotides align to TRBD2. Germline V gene data show CDR1 as ENHRY and CDR2 as SYGVKD. The CDR3 loop spans 16 amino acids. With V trimmed by 3 bases and J by 8 bases, 12 bases remained unmatched. The CDR3 is CAISDARTSQSYEQFF. The CDR3 region has the DNA TGTGCCATCAGTGATGCGAGGACTAGCCAGTCCTATGAGCAGTTCTTC.

This clonotype was seen more than once but under ten times. The J gene is TRBJ1-2, the V gene TRBV3-1, with a possible D match to TRBD1 (5 bases). The CDR3 is 14 amino acids. Trimming took 8 bases from V and 6 from J, leaving 19 bases between them. Per germline, CDR1 LGHDT and CDR2 YNNKEL (reference sequence). CDR3 region: CASSGEGMGNGYTF. DNA for the CDR3: TGTGCCAGCTCGGGGGAAGGAATGGGAAATGGCTACACCTTC.

The chain carries TRBV4-3 and TRBJ1-2, with D hard to call. Germline V lookup: CDR1 LGHNA, CDR2 YSLEER. The CDR3 contains 14 residues. V lost 2 bases and J 4 bases, leaving 11 bases between the germline ends. The CDR3 DNA reads as TGCGCCAGCAGCCAAAATTCGGAGGGCTATGGCTACACCTTC. Translation gives CASSQNSEGYGYTF.